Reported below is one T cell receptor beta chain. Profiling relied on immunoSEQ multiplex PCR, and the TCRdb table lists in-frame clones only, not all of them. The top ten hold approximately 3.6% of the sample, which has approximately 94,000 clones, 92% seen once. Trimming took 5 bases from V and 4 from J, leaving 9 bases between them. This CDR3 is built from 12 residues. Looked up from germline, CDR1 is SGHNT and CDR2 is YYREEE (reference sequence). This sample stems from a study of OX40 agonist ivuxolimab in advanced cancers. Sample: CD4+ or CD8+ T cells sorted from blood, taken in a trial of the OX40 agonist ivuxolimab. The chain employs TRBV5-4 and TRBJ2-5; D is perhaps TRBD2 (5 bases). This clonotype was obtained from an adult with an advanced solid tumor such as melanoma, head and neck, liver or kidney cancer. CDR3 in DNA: TGTGCCAGCAGGGAGGACGGAGAGACCCAGTACTTC. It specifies CASREDGETQYF.